This T cell receptor (beta chain) was captured by sequencing in a study of blood T cell repertoires in COVID-19. Study as a whole: COVID-19 samples from acute and convalescent phases originated in the United States, Italy and Spain. T cells, B-cell-depleted T cells, or PBMCs provided the cDNA or gDNA that served as material.

This clone was seen only once. Patients at the Seattle site were enrolled during active infection and followed longitudinally. CDR3 size: 11 residues. Per germline, CDR1 LGHDT and CDR2 YNNKEL (reference sequence). Trimming removed 1 base at V and 7 bases at J, with 4 bases between. In the original analysis: Amplifying reference gene primers gave estimates of nucleated cell counts. Clones were sequenced by immunoSEQ multiplex PCR, and TCRdb holds only the in-frame ones, with some missing. The DNA was the basis for D and trimming; V, J and clone size are from that table. The data show 150,000 to 200,000 clones, roughly 91% seen once.

The chain couples TRBV3-1 (or the pseudogene TRBV3-2) to TRBJ1-2; D unresolved. The sequenced sample was peripheral blood. This clonotype was obtained from a young man with COVID-19, enrolled during active disease. This CDR3 reads CASSQAGGYTF. In DNA form, the CDR3 reads TGTGCCAGCAGCCAAGCCGGTGGCTACACCTTC.